This TCR beta chain appears in the sequencing data of a study of blood T cell repertoires in COVID-19. Deletions cut 6 bases from V and 7 bases from J, with 16 bases between. Germline V gene lookup returns CDR1 MNHEY and CDR2 SMNVEV (reference sequence). The CDR3 length is 15 residues. Clones were read by immunoSEQ multiplex PCR, and TCRdb kept only the in-frame ones, dropping some. The sample holds under 200,000 clones, 70% to 90% seen once. V and J are TRBV27 and TRBJ1-6; D might be TRBD1 (6 bases). The sequencing sample was made of peripheral blood. The clonotype originates from a man in his sixties with active or convalescent COVID-19. This chain's CDR3 is CASRSLQGSNSPLHF. CDR3 coding DNA: TGTGCCAGCAGGTCCCTACAGGGCAGCAATTCACCCCTCCACTTT.